This entry describes one T cell receptor beta chain. This record belongs to a study of blood T cell repertoires in COVID-19. Study summary: Sample material is recorded as cDNA or gDNA derived from T cells, B-cell-depleted T cells, or PBMCs.

Cohort assignment relied on participant-reported clinical history. This CDR3 has 14 residues. The germline V gene encodes CDR1 MDHEN and CDR2 SYDVKM. Trimming stripped 3 bases from V and 2 bases from J, with 10 bases between. Per the study methods: For nucleated cells, counts were estimated from reference gene primer amplification. The table came from immunoSEQ multiplex PCR; TCRdb's copy has only in-frame clones and leaves some out. That table furnishes V, J and clone size, whereas the DNA furnished D and trimming. Of more than 300,000 clones listed, around 90% were seen once; the top ten hold less than 1.5%.

Sequenced: PBMCs or T cells enriched from blood (not recorded which). This chain joins TRBV28 and TRBJ2-5, with D possibly matching TRBD2 (6 bases). The receptor comes from a woman younger than 35 who had recovered from COVID-19. The CDR3 DNA follows: TGTGCCAGCAGTTTTACGGCGGGACAAGAGACCCAGTACTTC. Protein: CASSFTAGQETQYF.